The 21 T cell receptor beta chains listed next were all sequenced from one sample in a study of T-cell reconstitution after alpha-beta-depleted transplantation in children. For TCRbeta, the library was prepared with unique molecular identifiers. TCRdb reanalysed the PCR reads using MiXCR and keeps one entry per CDR3 protein. This sample carries about 440,000 distinct CDR3 sequences, around two fifths of them seen once, and the ten largest clones take 27%. Sequencing used PBMCs, obtained before TCRalphabeta/CD19-depleted stem cell transplant. The receptor source for this set is a girl aged 2-10 years with aplastic anemia, due to receive a stem cell transplant.

This clonotype has ten or more counts. V is TRBV5-1 and J is TRBJ2-7, with 12 bases aligning to TRBD1. There are 15 residues in the CDR3. With 5 bases clipped from V and 4 bases from J, the junction kept 7 bases outside the gene matches. In germline, CDR1 is SGHRS, CDR2 YFSETQ. As DNA, the CDR3 is TGCGCCAGCAGACTCGGGACAGGGGGCCGTTACGAGCAGTACTTC. This translates into CASRLGTGGRYEQYF. Filled out from reference TRBV5-1 and TRBJ2-7, the complete variable domain reads KAGVTQTPRYLIKTRGQQVTLSCSPISGHRSVSWYQQTPGQGLQFLFEYFSETQRNKGNFPGRFSGRQFSNSRSEMNVSTLELGDSALYLCASRLGTGGRYEQYFGPGTRLTVT.

This chain joins TRBV7-2 and TRBJ1-4; D is possibly TRBD1 (6 bases). Trimming cost V 3 bases and J 5 bases, with 13 bases left between them. There are 15 residues in the CDR3. From germline, CDR1 is SGHTA and CDR2 FQGNSA. Written as DNA, the CDR3 is TGTGCCAGCAGCTTTTTGGGGGCCTACAATGAAAAACTGTTTTTT. Amino acids: CASSFLGAYNEKLFF. Filled out from reference TRBV7-2 and TRBJ1-4, the complete variable domain reads GAGVSQSPSNKVTEKGKDVELRCDPISGHTALYWYRQSLGQGLEFLIYFQGNSAPDKSGLPSDRFSAERTGGSVSTLTIQRTQQEDSAVYLCASSFLGAYNEKLFFGSGTQLSVL.

The chain is built from TRBV2 and TRBJ2-5; 10 bases map to TRBD1. V shed 6 bases and J 4 bases; nucleotides not matched to a gene: 8. Looked up from germline, CDR1 is SNHLY and CDR2 is FYNNEI. The CDR3 extends over 15 amino acids. CDR3 amino acids: CASRGQGRLPETQYF. For the CDR3, the DNA is TGTGCCAGCAGGGGACAGGGGCGACTCCCAGAGACCCAGTACTTC.

V gene TRBV6-5 combines with J gene TRBJ2-1; 11 bases match TRBD2. Trimming took 2 bases from V and 7 from J; bases not matched to a gene: 4. The germline V gene encodes CDR1 MNHEY and CDR2 SVGAGI. The CDR3 consists of 15 residues. The CDR3 nucleotides read TGTGCCAGCAGTTACCCTTTAGCGGGGGGGAATGAGCAGTTCTTC. The encoded protein is CASSYPLAGGNEQFF.

This clonotype was seen repeatedly, ten times or more. The chain recombines TRBV6-5 with TRBJ2-1, with a weak D call TRBD1 (6 bases). Germline CDR1 MNHEY, CDR2 SVGAGI. This CDR3 comprises 14 residues. V dropped 7 bases and J dropped 8 bases, with 18 bases sitting between them. CDR3 loop: CASNFQGLRDEQFF. CDR3 coding DNA: TGTGCCAGCAATTTCCAGGGGCTGCGGGATGAGCAGTTCTTC.

The gene calls are TRBV5-1 and TRBJ2-7; 9 nucleotides line up with TRBD2. V lost 0 bases, J lost 6 bases, and 7 bases stayed unmatched. The CDR3 runs to 15 residues. Germline V CDR1 and CDR2: SGHRS, YFSETQ. The CDR3 DNA sequence: TGCGCCAGCAGCTTGGATTTCCCAGCGGGAGGCGAGCAGTACTTC. This encodes CASSLDFPAGGEQYF.

The chain combines TRBV14 with TRBJ2-7, with a tentative D call TRBD2 (5 bases). There are 15 residues in the CDR3. Germline-derived CDR1 and CDR2 are SGHDN and FVKESK. V was clipped by 4 bases and J by 5 bases, with 18 bases between them. The DNA for the CDR3 is TGTGCCAGCAGCCCGACTATCGTGAGCCCCCACGAGCAGTACTTC. Translation gives CASSPTIVSPHEQYF.

This clonotype was counted a few times. V gene TRBV2 combines with J gene TRBJ2-1; the match to TRBD1 covers 9 bases. Germline V gene lookup returns CDR1 SNHLY and CDR2 FYNNEI. The junction had 5 bases not matched to a gene; V was cut back by 4 bases and J by 4 bases. CDR3 length: 15 amino acids. The CDR3 coding sequence is TGTGCCAGCAGTGCTGACAGGGGGAGTTACAATGAGCAGTTCTTC. This translates into CASSADRGSYNEQFF.

The gene calls are TRBV9 and TRBJ2-3; D remains ambiguous. Looked up from germline, CDR1 is SGDLS and CDR2 is YYNGEE. The V gene lost 0 bases and the J gene lost 0 bases, with 11 bases spanning the gap. The CDR3 has 16 amino acids. The CDR3 protein is CASSVGIGPSTDTQYF. Here the CDR3 DNA reads TGTGCCAGCAGCGTAGGAATTGGACCTAGCACAGATACGCAGTATTTT.

This clonotype was detected a few times. This rearrangement joins TRBV7-9 to TRBJ1-2; TRBD1 matches 7 bases. V was clipped by 7 bases and J by 8 bases; unmatched bases: 7. Looked up from germline, CDR1 is SEHNR and CDR2 is FQNEAQ (reference sequence). The CDR3 totals 12 residues. This CDR3 reads CASKIGTAGYTF. The CDR3 DNA reads TGTGCCAGCAAGATAGGGACAGCCGGCTACACCTTC.

This clonotype was seen ten or more times. J is TRBJ2-1 and V is TRBV11-2; 9 nucleotides agree with TRBD2. The CDR3 is 20 residues long. Germline CDR1 and CDR2: SGHAT and FQNNGV. The V segment lost 2 bases and the J segment 2 bases; nucleotides outside the gene matches: 16. In DNA form, the CDR3 reads TGTGCCAGCAGCTTAAGCCCCGCTAGCGGGATAGTAGGCACCTACAATGAGCAGTTCTTC. It codes for CASSLSPASGIVGTYNEQFF. Combining the CDR3 with reference TRBV11-2 and TRBJ2-1 gives the whole variable domain EAGVAQSPRYKIIEKRQSVAFWCNPISGHATLYWYQQILGQGPKLLIQFQNNGVVDDSQLPKDRFSAERLKGVDSTLKIQPAKLEDSAVYLCASSLSPASGIVGTYNEQFFGPGTRLTVL.

This rearrangement joins TRBV7-2 to TRBJ2-7; D is possibly TRBD1 or TRBD2 (5 bases each). Germline CDR1 SGHTA, CDR2 FQGNSA. The germline V and J ends were trimmed by 1 base and 2 bases, with 12 bases remaining between them. The CDR3 extends over 15 amino acids. The CDR3 nucleotides read TGTGCCAGCAGCTTAGGTCGGGGCAGCACCTACGAGCAGTACTTC. Encoded protein: CASSLGRGSTYEQYF. The full variable domain, rest sourced from reference TRBV7-2 and TRBJ2-7, is GAGVSQSPSNKVTEKGKDVELRCDPISGHTALYWYRQSLGQGLEFLIYFQGNSAPDKSGLPSDRFSAERTGGSVSTLTIQRTQQEDSAVYLCASSLGRGSTYEQYFGPGTRLTVT.

This sequence joins TRBV20-1 and TRBJ1-4; possible D gene TRBD1, 5 bases. V lost 2 bases and J lost 4, with 20 bases in between. The CDR3 loop spans 17 amino acids. Germline V lookup: CDR1 DFQATT, CDR2 SNEGSKA (reference sequence). The CDR3 here is CSARSPRAQGINEKLFF. CDR3 DNA sequence: TGCAGTGCTAGATCCCCCCGGGCCCAGGGAATTAATGAAAAACTGTTTTTT.

V gene TRBV7-6 combines with J gene TRBJ2-5; tentative D call: TRBD1 (6 bases). The V end lost 5 bases, the J end lost 0 bases, and 10 bases lay between the germline ends. CDR3 length: 14 residues. Germline-derived CDR1 and CDR2 are SGHVS and FNYEAQ. CDR3 in DNA: TGTGCCAGCAGCATACGGACAGACCAAGAGACCCAGTACTTC. This encodes CASSIRTDQETQYF.

This clonotype came up a few times. The CDR3 bases are TGCAGTGCTAGGGACAGAAATTCACCCCTCCACTTT. It specifies CSARDRNSPLHF. J is TRBJ1-6 and V is TRBV20-1; TRBD1 might be the D (6 bases). The V gene lost 3 bases and the J gene lost 7 bases, with 7 bases spanning the gap. The CDR3 loop spans 12 amino acids. Per the germline V gene, CDR1 is DFQATT and CDR2 is SNEGSKA (reference sequence).

This chain uses TRBV5-1 with TRBJ2-7, with a possible D match to TRBD1 (6 bases). The V end was cut by 8 bases, the J end by 6 bases, with 21 bases between. The CDR3 consists of 14 residues. Looked up from germline, CDR1 is SGHRS and CDR2 is YFSETQ. The chain's CDR3 is CARIGQQRKCEQYF. CDR3 sequence (DNA): TGCGCCAGAATAGGACAGCAGAGGAAGTGCGAGCAGTACTTC.

J is TRBJ2-3 and V is TRBV12-3 or TRBV12-4, with 7 nucleotides matching TRBD2. V shed 6 bases and J 0 bases; nucleotides not matched to a gene: 9. This CDR3 has 16 amino acids. The CDR3 DNA reads TGTGCCAGCAGGTCCGGGCGGGGGTCCAGCACAGATACGCAGTATTTT. Residues: CASRSGRGSSTDTQYF.

J is TRBJ1-3 and V is TRBV10-3; 8 bases line up with TRBD1. The V gene's germline CDR1 is ENHRY and CDR2 SYGVKD. The V gene end was trimmed by 5 bases and the J gene end by 1 base; junction bases not matched to a gene: 7. This CDR3 is 16 amino acids long. DNA of the CDR3: TGTGCCATCAGTCTAGGACAGGGCCCTTCTGGAAACACCATATATTTT. The encoded protein is CAISLGQGPSGNTIYF.

This clonotype was observed a single time. V usage is TRBV7-2 and J usage is TRBJ2-2; 13 nucleotides line up with TRBD2. V dropped 5 bases and J dropped 3; count of bases not matched to a gene: 3. Germline-derived CDR1 and CDR2 are SGHTA and FQGNSA. The CDR3 spans 16 residues. DNA of the CDR3: TGTGCCAGCAGCCCCACTAGCGGGGGGGACACCGGGGAGCTGTTTTTT. This sequence encodes CASSPTSGGDTGELFF.

J is TRBJ2-6 and V is TRBV6-1; the D is unclear. Germline assignment: CDR1 MNHNS and CDR2 SASEGT. The CDR3 length is 16 residues. The ends were cut back, 8 bases at V and 0 bases at J, with 14 bases in the middle. The CDR3 spells CASRPRRSSGANVLTF. DNA for the CDR3: TGTGCCAGCCGGCCCCGACGAAGCTCTGGGGCCAACGTCCTGACTTTC.

A few counts support this clonotype. The V and J genes are TRBV28 and TRBJ1-6, with no clear D. Trimming removed 5 bases from V and 9 bases from J, with 8 bases in between. The CDR3 is made up of 12 amino acids. The germline V gene encodes CDR1 MDHEN and CDR2 SYDVKM. The CDR3 loop reads CASSKSGSPLHF. The CDR3 DNA follows: TGTGCCAGCAGTAAAAGTGGTTCACCCCTCCACTTT.